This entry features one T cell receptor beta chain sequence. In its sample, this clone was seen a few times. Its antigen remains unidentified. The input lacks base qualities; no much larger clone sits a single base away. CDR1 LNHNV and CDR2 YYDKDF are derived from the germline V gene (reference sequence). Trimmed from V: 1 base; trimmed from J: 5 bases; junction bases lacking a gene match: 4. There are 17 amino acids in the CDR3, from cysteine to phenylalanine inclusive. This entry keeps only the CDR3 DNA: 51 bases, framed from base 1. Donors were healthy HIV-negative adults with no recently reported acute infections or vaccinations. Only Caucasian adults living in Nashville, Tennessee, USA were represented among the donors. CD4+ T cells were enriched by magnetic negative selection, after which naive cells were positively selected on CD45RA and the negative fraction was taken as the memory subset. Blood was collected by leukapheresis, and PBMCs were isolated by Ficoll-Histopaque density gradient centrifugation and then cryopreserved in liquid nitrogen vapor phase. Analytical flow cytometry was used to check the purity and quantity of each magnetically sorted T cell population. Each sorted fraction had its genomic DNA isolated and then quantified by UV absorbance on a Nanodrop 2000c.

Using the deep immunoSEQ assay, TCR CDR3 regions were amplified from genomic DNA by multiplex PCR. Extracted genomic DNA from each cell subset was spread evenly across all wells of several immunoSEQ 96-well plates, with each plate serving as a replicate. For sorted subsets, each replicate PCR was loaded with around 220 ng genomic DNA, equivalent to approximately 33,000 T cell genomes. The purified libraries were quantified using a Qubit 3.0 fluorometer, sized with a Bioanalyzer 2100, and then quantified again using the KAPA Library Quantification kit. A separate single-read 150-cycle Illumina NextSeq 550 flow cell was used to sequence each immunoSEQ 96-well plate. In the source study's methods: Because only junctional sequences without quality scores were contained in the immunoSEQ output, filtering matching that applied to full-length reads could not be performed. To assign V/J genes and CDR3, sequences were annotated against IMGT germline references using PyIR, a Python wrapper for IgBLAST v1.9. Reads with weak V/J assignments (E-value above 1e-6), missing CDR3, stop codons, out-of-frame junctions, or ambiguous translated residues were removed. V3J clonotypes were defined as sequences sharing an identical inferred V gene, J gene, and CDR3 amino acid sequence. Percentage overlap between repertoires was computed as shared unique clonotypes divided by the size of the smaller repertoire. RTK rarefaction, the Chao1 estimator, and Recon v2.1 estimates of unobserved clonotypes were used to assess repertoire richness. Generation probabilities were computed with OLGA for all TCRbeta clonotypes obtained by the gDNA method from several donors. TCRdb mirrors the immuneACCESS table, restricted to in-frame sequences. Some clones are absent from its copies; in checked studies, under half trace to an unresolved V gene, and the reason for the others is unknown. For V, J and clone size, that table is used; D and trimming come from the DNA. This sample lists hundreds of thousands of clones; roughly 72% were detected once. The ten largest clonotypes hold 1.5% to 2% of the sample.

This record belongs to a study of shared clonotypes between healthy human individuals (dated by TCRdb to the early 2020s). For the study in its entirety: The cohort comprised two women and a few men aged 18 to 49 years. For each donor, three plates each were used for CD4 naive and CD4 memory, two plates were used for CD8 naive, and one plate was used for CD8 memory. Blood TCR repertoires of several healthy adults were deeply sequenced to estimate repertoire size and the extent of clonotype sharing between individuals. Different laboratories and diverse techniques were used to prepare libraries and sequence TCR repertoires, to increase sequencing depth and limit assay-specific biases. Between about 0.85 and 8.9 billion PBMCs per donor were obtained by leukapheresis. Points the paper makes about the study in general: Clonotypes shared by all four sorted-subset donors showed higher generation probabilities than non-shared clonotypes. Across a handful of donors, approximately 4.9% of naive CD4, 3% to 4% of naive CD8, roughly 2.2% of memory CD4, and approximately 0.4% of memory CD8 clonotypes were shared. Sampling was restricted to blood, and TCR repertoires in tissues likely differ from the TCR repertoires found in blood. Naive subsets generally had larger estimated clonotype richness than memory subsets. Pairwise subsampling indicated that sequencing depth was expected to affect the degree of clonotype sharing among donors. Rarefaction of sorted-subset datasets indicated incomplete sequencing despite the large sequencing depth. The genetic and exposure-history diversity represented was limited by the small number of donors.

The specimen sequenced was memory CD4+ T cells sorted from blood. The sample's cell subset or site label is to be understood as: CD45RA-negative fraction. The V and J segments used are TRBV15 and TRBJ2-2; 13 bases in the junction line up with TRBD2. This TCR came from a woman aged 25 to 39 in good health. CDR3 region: CATSRGSGLAGTGELFF. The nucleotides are TGTGCCACCAGCAGAGGGTCGGGACTAGCGGGAACCGGGGAGCTGTTTTTT.